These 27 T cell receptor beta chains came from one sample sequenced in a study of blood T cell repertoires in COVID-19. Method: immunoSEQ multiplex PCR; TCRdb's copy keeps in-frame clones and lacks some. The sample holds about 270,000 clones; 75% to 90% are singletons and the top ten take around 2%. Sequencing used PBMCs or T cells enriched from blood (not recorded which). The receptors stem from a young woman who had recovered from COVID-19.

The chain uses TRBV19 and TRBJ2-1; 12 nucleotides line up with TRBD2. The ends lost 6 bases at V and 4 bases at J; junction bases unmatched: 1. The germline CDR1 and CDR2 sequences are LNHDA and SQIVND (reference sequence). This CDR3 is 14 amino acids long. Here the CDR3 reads CASSTSGGYNEQFF. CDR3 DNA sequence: TGTGCCAGTAGCACTAGCGGGGGGTACAATGAGCAGTTCTTC.

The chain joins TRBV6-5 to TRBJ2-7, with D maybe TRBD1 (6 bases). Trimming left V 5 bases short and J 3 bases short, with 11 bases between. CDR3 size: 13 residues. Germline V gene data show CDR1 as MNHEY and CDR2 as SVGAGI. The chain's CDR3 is CASSRTALYEQYF. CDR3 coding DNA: TGTGCCAGCAGTAGGACAGCACTCTACGAGCAGTACTTC.

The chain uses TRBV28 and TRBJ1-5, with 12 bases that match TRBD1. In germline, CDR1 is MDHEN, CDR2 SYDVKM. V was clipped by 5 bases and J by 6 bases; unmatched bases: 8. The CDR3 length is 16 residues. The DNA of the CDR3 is TGTGCCAGCAGTCCGCGGGACAGGGGGCGAAGTCAGCCCCAGCATTTT. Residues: CASSPRDRGRSQPQHF.

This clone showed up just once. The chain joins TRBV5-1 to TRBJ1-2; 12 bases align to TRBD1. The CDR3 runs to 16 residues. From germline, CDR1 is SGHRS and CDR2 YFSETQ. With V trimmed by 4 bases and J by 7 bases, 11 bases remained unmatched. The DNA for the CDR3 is TGCGCCAGCAGCCTATCTCCGGGACAGGGGGCCTTTGGCTACACCTTC. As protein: CASSLSPGQGAFGYTF.

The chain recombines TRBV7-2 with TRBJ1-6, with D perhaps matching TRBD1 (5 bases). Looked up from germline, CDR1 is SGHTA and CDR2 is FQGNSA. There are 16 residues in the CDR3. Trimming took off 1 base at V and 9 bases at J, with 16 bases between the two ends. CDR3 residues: CASSLVGEAIVSPLHF. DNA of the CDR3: TGTGCCAGCAGCTTAGTGGGGGAGGCTATAGTTTCACCCCTCCACTTT.

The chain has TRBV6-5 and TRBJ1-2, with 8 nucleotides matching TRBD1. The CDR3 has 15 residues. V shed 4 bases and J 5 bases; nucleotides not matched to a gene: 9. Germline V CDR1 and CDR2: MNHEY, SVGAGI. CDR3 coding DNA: TGTGCCAGCAGTTCGGACAGGGAGGGTGGGTATGGCTACACCTTC. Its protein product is CASSSDREGGYGYTF.

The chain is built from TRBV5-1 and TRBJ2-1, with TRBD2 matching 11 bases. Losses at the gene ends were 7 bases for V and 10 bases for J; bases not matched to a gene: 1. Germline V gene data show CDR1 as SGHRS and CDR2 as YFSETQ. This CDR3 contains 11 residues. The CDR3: CASRTSGEQFF. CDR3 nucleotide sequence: TGCGCCAGCCGGACTAGCGGGGAGCAGTTCTTC.

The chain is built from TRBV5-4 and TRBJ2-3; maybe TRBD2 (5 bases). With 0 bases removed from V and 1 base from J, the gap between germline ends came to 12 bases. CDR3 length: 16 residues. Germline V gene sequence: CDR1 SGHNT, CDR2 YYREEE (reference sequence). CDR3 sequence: CASSLARTRGTDTQYF. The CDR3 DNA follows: TGTGCCAGCAGCTTGGCCCGGACGAGGGGCACAGATACGCAGTATTTT.

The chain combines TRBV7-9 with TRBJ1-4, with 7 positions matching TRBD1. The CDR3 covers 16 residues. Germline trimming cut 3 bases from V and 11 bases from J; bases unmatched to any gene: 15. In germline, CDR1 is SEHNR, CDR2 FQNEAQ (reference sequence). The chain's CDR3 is CASSLEGQPQRIKLFF. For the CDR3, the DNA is TGTGCCAGCAGCTTGGAGGGACAGCCCCAGCGTATCAAACTGTTTTTT.

The CDR3 DNA follows: TGTGCCAGCAGCGTAGGGGCAGGGGGAGGCACTGAAGCTTTCTTT. This encodes CASSVGAGGGTEAFF. The V call is TRBV9, the J call TRBJ1-1, with TRBD1 identical over 7 bases. Trimming cost V 0 bases and J 4 bases; bases outside gene matches: 6. Per the germline V gene, CDR1 is SGDLS and CDR2 is YYNGEE. CDR3 length: 15 amino acids.

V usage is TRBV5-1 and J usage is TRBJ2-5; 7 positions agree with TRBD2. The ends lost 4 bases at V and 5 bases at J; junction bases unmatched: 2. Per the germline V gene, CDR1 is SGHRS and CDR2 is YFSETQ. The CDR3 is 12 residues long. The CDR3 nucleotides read TGCGCCAGCAGCAGGCGGGAGGAGACCCAGTACTTC. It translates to CASSRREETQYF.

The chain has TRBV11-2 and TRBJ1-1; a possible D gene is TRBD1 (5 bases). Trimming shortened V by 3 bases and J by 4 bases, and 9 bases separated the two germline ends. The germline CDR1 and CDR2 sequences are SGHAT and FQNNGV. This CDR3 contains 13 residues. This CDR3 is CASSLSRGTEAFF. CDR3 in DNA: TGTGCCAGCAGCTTGAGTAGGGGCACTGAAGCTTTCTTT.

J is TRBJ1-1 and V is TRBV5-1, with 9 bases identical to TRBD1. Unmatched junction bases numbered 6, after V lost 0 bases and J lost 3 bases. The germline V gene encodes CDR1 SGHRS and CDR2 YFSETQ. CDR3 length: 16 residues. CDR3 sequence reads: CASSLDGTGRDTEAFF. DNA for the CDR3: TGCGCCAGCAGCTTGGACGGGACAGGGCGGGACACTGAAGCTTTCTTT.

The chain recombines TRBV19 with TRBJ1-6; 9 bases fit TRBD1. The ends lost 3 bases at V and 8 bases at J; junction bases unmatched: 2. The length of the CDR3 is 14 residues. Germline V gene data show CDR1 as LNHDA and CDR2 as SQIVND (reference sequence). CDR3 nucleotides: TGTGCCAGTAGTATGACAGGGGGTCATTCACCCCTCCACTTT. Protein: CASSMTGGHSPLHF.

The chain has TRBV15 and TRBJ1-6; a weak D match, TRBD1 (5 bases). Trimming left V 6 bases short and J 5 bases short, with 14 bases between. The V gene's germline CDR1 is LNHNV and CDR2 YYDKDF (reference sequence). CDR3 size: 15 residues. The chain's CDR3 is CATSILRVDNSPLHF. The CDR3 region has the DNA TGTGCCACCAGTATCCTCAGGGTGGATAATTCACCCCTCCACTTT.

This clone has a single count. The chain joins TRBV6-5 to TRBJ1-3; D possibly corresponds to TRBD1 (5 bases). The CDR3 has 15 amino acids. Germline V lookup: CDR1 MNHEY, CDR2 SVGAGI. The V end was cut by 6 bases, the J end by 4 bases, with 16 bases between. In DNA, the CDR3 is TGTGCCAGCAGCCCCGTAGGGGCGCGAGGAAACACCATATATTTT. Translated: CASSPVGARGNTIYF.

For the CDR3, the DNA is TGTGCCAGCAGCGGTGCTGGGTGGAGTGGTGACTATGGCTACACCTTC. Translated, it gives CASSGAGWSGDYGYTF. V gene TRBV7-8 combines with J gene TRBJ1-2; D not certain. CDR3 length: 16 amino acids. Germline CDR1 and CDR2: SGHVS and FQNEAQ. Trimming stripped 5 bases from V and 3 bases from J, with 19 bases between.

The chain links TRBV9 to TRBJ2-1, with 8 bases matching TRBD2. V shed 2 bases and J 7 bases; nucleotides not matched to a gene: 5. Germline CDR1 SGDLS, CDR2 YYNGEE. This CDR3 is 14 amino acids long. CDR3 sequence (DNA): TGTGCCAGCAGCGTCGGGGGGGCGTCGAATGAGCAGTTCTTC. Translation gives CASSVGGASNEQFF.

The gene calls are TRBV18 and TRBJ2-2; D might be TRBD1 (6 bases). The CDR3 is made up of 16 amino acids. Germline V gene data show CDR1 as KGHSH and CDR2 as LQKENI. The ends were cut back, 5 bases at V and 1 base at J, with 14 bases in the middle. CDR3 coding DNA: TGTGCCAGCTCATACCGGGACACCCAGAACACCGGGGAGCTGTTTTTT. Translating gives CASSYRDTQNTGELFF.

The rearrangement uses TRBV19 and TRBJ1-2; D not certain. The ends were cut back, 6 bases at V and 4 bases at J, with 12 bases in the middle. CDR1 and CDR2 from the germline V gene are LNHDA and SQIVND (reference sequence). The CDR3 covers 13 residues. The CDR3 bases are TGTGCCAGTAGGAGTGAGAGGGCCTATGGCTACACCTTC. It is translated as CASRSERAYGYTF.

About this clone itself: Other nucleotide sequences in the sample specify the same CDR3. The CDR3, as DNA: TGTGCCAGCAGCAAAAGGTGGGACAGAGCCTCTGGGGCCAACGTCCTGACTTTC. The encoded protein is CASSKRWDRASGANVLTF. V and J are TRBV21-1 and TRBJ2-6; TRBD1 was called by the table and not checked on the DNA. TRBV21-1 is labeled a pseudogene. The CDR3 is 18 amino acids.

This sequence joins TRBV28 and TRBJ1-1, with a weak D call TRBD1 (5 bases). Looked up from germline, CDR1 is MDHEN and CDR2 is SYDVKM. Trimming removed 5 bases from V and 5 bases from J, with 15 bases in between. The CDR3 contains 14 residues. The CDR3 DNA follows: TGTGCCAGCAGTCCCCCAGCAGGGCGGACTGAAGCTTTCTTT. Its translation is CASSPPAGRTEAFF.

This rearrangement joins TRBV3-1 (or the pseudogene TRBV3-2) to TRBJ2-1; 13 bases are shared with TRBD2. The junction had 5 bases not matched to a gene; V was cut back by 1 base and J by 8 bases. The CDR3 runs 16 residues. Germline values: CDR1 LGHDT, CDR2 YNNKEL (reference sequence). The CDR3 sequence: CASSQGTSGGWDEQFF. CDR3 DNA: TGTGCCAGCAGCCAAGGGACTAGCGGGGGATGGGATGAGCAGTTCTTC.

CDR3 loop: CASLLDTHNEQFF. The CDR3 nucleotides are TGTGCCAGCCTCTTGGACACCCACAATGAGCAGTTCTTC. J is TRBJ2-1 and V is TRBV2, with D perhaps TRBD1 (5 bases). The CDR3 is made up of 13 amino acids. Trimming removed 8 bases at V and 5 bases at J, with 13 bases between. Germline-derived CDR1 and CDR2 are SNHLY and FYNNEI.

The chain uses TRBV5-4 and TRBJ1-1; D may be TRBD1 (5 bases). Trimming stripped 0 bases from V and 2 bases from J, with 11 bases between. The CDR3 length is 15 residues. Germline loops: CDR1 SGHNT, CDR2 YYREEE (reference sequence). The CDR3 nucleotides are TGTGCCAGCAGCTTGGGTCCGGGACTTAACACTGAAGCTTTCTTT. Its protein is CASSLGPGLNTEAFF. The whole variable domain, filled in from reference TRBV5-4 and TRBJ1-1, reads ETGVTQSPTHLIKTRGQQVTLRCSSQSGHNTVSWYQQALGQGPQFIFQYYREEENGRGNFPPRFSGLQFPNYSSELNVNALELDDSALYLCASSLGPGLNTEAFFGQGTRLTVV.

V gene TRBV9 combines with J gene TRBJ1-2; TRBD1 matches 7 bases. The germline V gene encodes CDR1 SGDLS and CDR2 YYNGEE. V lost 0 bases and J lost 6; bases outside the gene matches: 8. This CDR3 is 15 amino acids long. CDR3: CASSVAQQGRHGYTF. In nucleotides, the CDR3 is TGTGCCAGCAGCGTAGCCCAACAGGGGCGGCATGGCTACACCTTC.

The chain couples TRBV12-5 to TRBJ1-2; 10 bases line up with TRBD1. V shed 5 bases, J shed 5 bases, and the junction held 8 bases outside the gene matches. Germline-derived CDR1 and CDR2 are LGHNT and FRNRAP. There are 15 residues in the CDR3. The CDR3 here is CASGPGQGVVYGYTF. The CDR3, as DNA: TGTGCTAGTGGTCCCGGACAGGGGGTCGTTTATGGCTACACCTTC.